Described below is a single TCR beta chain sequence and its context. This entry is derived from a study of cytomegalovirus exposure and HLA in healthy donors. The CDR3 consists of 15 residues. Germline loops: CDR1 SGHRS, CDR2 YFSETQ. V was trimmed by 4 bases and J by 6 bases, leaving 17 bases between them. Primers: 60 Vbeta forward and 13 Jbeta reverse. Sequencing was performed with immunoSEQ multiplex PCR; in TCRdb, only in-frame clones are kept and a portion is missing. The data show about 170,000 clones, approximately 86% seen once. The rearrangement links TRBV5-1 to TRBJ2-1; a possible D gene is TRBD2 (5 bases). Specimen: PBMCs. This clonotype was sampled from a male donor in good health and CMV-seronegative. Here the CDR3 reads CASSQDSALINEQFF. In nucleotides, the CDR3 is TGCGCCAGCAGCCAGGACTCTGCACTGATCAATGAGCAGTTCTTC.